This T cell receptor (beta chain) stems from a study of blood T cell repertoires in COVID-19. Study-level background: T cells, B-cell-depleted T cells, or PBMCs provided the cDNA or gDNA that served as material.

Clones were sequenced by immunoSEQ multiplex PCR, and TCRdb holds only the in-frame ones, with some missing. This repertoire shows around 100,000 clones, more than 70% found once; its top ten account for under 20%. The CDR3 length is 16 residues. Germline V gives CDR1 SGHRS, CDR2 YFSETQ. After removal of 3 bases from V and 1 base from J, the junction contained 7 bases not matched to a gene. This receptor was identified in a woman aged 80 or older in a cohort sampled during active COVID-19. The chain couples TRBV5-1 to TRBJ1-1; 9 bases are shared with TRBD1. Sequences were obtained from peripheral blood. DNA of the CDR3: TGCGCCAGCAGCTCCAGGACAGGGGATCCGAACACTGAAGCTTTCTTT. This codes for CASSSRTGDPNTEAFF. The full variable domain, rest sourced from reference TRBV5-1 and TRBJ1-1, is KAGVTQTPRYLIKTRGQQVTLSCSPISGHRSVSWYQQTPGQGLQFLFEYFSETQRNKGNFPGRFSGRQFSNSRSEMNVSTLELGDSALYLCASSSRTGDPNTEAFFGQGTRLTVV.